These T cell receptor beta chains were read from a single sample in a study of cytomegalovirus exposure and HLA in healthy donors. Clones were read by immunoSEQ multiplex PCR, and TCRdb kept only the in-frame ones, dropping some. In the table there are over 110,000 clones, more than 85% of which are singletons. The sample consisted of PBMCs. These receptors originate from a man aged 18-30 years in good health and CMV-seropositive. The CDR3 runs from the conserved cysteine through the conserved F or W. A D gene is named only where the DNA matches it firmly. Clone size is stated in some rows and not others, as once, few, many or a class when expanded.

D gene: .; J gene: TRBJ2-7; V gene: TRBV9; clone size: few; CDR3 DNA: TGTGCCAGCAGCGTCCATCTCCGACAGGCCACCTACGAGCAGTACTTC; CDR3 protein: CASSVHLRQATYEQYF
D gene: TRBD2; J gene: TRBJ2-3; V gene: TRBV5-8; clone size: .; CDR3 DNA: TGTGCCAGCAGCTTGGGACTAGCGGGATCCAATACGCAGTATTTT; CDR3 protein: CASSLGLAGSNTQYF
D gene: .; J gene: TRBJ2-5; V gene: TRBV6-6; clone size: .; CDR3 DNA: TGTGCCAGCAGTTCTGCAGAAGAGACCCAGTACTTC; CDR3 protein: CASSSAEETQYF
D gene: TRBD1; J gene: TRBJ2-7; V gene: TRBV7-9; clone size: few; CDR3 DNA: TGTGCCAGCAGCTGGACAGGAAACGAGCAGTACTTC; CDR3 protein: CASSWTGNEQYF
D gene: TRBD1; J gene: TRBJ2-1; V gene: TRBV6-1; clone size: .; CDR3 DNA: TGTGCCAGCAGTGATTTGGTTGGGACAGAAAACAATGAGCAGTTCTTC; CDR3 protein: CASSDLVGTENNEQFF
D gene: .; J gene: TRBJ1-5; V gene: TRBV19; clone size: .; CDR3 DNA: TGTGCCAGTAGTTTGGAGGGGTTCAATCAGCCCCAGCATTTT; CDR3 protein: CASSLEGFNQPQHF
D gene: TRBD1; J gene: TRBJ2-7; V gene: TRBV18; clone size: .; CDR3 DNA: TGTGCCAGCTCCTCCGGGACAGGGGACTACGAGCAGTACTTC; CDR3 protein: CASSSGTGDYEQYF
D gene: .; J gene: TRBJ2-5; V gene: TRBV5-4; clone size: .; CDR3 DNA: TGTGCCAGCAGCTCCGGAGACAGGTCCCAAGAGACCCAGTACTTC; CDR3 protein: CASSSGDRSQETQYF
D gene: TRBD2; J gene: TRBJ2-1; V gene: TRBV7-9; clone size: .; CDR3 DNA: TGTGCCAGCAGCTTAGTGGTGCGGGGGGGCCTATATTTCTTC; CDR3 protein: CASSLVVRGGLYFF
D gene: TRBD2; J gene: TRBJ2-1; V gene: TRBV5-6; clone size: .; CDR3 DNA: TGTGCCAGCAGCGGTCGGAAGGGAGGGACTTACAATGAGCAGTTCTTC; CDR3 protein: CASSGRKGGTYNEQFF
D gene: .; J gene: TRBJ1-2; V gene: TRBV19; clone size: .; CDR3 DNA: TGTGCCAGTAGTGTAGGTCTCGACTATGGCTACACCTTC; CDR3 protein: CASSVGLDYGYTF
D gene: .; J gene: TRBJ2-7; V gene: TRBV15; clone size: .; CDR3 DNA: TGTGCCACCAGCAGAGACAGGGACTACGAGCAGTACTTC; CDR3 protein: CATSRDRDYEQYF
D gene: .; J gene: TRBJ2-7; V gene: TRBV27; clone size: .; CDR3 DNA: TGTGCCAGCAGTCCCCAGACTCCTACCTACGAGCAGTACTTC; CDR3 protein: CASSPQTPTYEQYF
D gene: .; J gene: TRBJ1-5; V gene: TRBV6-1; clone size: .; CDR3 DNA: TGTGCCAGCAGTGAACATTTAGGTATGAGGGATCAGCCCCAGCATTTT; CDR3 protein: CASSEHLGMRDQPQHF
D gene: TRBD1; J gene: TRBJ1-5; V gene: TRBV7-8; clone size: .; CDR3 DNA: TGTGCCAGCAGTGCCATCGACAGGGGGAGAAATCAGCCCCAGCATTTT; CDR3 protein: CASSAIDRGRNQPQHF
D gene: .; J gene: TRBJ1-2; V gene: TRBV25-1; clone size: .; CDR3 DNA: TGTGCCAGCAGTGAATATTTCCAGGGACAATCTCATGGCTACACCTTC; CDR3 protein: CASSEYFQGQSHGYTF
D gene: TRBD2; J gene: TRBJ2-7; V gene: TRBV9; clone size: .; CDR3 DNA: TGTGCCAGCAGCGTAGGTTCCAGCGGGGAATCATCGCAGTACTTC; CDR3 protein: CASSVGSSGESSQYF
D gene: TRBD2; J gene: TRBJ2-5; V gene: TRBV19; clone size: .; CDR3 DNA: TGTGCCAGTAGTATAGGGGGACTAGCGGGGCAAGAGACCCAGTACTTC; CDR3 protein: CASSIGGLAGQETQYF
D gene: TRBD2; J gene: TRBJ2-2; V gene: TRBV7-6; clone size: .; CDR3 DNA: TGTGCCAGCAGCTTCCCCGGGACTAGCGCAAACCCAGCGAACACCGGGGAGCTGTTTTTT; CDR3 protein: CASSFPGTSANPANTGELFF
D gene: .; J gene: TRBJ2-5; V gene: TRBV15; clone size: .; CDR3 DNA: TGTGCCACCAGCAGCAGGAGGGAGACCCAGTACTTC; CDR3 protein: CATSSRRETQYF
D gene: .; J gene: TRBJ1-5; V gene: TRBV30; clone size: few; CDR3 DNA: TGTGCCTGGAGTGTTTTCGGCGGGGACAATCAGCCCCAGCATTTT; CDR3 protein: CAWSVFGGDNQPQHF
D gene: .; J gene: TRBJ1-2; V gene: TRBV6-5; clone size: .; CDR3 DNA: TGTGCCAGCAGTTACTCTCGTTCTACCTATGGCTACACCTTC; CDR3 protein: CASSYSRSTYGYTF
D gene: .; J gene: TRBJ1-2; V gene: TRBV4-1; clone size: .; CDR3 DNA: TGCGCCAGCAGCCCTATCCCGGCGGGAAACTATGGCTACACCTTC; CDR3 protein: CASSPIPAGNYGYTF
D gene: .; J gene: TRBJ1-1; V gene: TRBV11-2; clone size: .; CDR3 DNA: TGTGCCAGCAGCTTATTCAGGGGTAAGAGGATAGAGGACACTGAAGCTTTCTTT; CDR3 protein: CASSLFRGKRIEDTEAFF
D gene: .; J gene: TRBJ2-2; V gene: TRBV6-1; clone size: .; CDR3 DNA: TGTGCCAGCAAGCAGGGGTTAGACACCGGGGAGCTGTTTTTT; CDR3 protein: CASKQGLDTGELFF
D gene: .; J gene: TRBJ1-4; V gene: TRBV5-1; clone size: .; CDR3 DNA: TGCGCCAGCAGCTATGGGGGGAGGAATGAAAAACTGTTTTTT; CDR3 protein: CASSYGGRNEKLFF
D gene: .; J gene: TRBJ2-3; V gene: TRBV15; clone size: .; CDR3 DNA: TGTGCCACCAGCCGGGGTGGATTAGCGGTTACAGATACGCAGTATTTT; CDR3 protein: CATSRGGLAVTDTQYF
D gene: .; J gene: TRBJ1-5; V gene: TRBV30; clone size: .; CDR3 DNA: TGTGCCCGAGACGCGGGGGCAGGTCAGCCCCAGCATTTT; CDR3 protein: CARDAGAGQPQHF
D gene: .; J gene: TRBJ2-1; V gene: TRBV5-8; clone size: .; CDR3 DNA: TGTGCCAGCAGCTTAGGGGGGGGCTTTTACAATGAGCAGTTCTTC; CDR3 protein: CASSLGGGFYNEQFF
D gene: .; J gene: TRBJ1-1; V gene: TRBV5-1; clone size: .; CDR3 DNA: TGCGCCAGCAGCTTGGGCCCCCTAACGGGACAGAACACTGAAGCTTTCTTT; CDR3 protein: CASSLGPLTGQNTEAFF
D gene: .; J gene: TRBJ2-7; V gene: TRBV5-1; clone size: .; CDR3 DNA: TGCGCCAGCAGCTTCGGTCAGGGCTCGGGCGAGCAGTACTTC; CDR3 protein: CASSFGQGSGEQYF